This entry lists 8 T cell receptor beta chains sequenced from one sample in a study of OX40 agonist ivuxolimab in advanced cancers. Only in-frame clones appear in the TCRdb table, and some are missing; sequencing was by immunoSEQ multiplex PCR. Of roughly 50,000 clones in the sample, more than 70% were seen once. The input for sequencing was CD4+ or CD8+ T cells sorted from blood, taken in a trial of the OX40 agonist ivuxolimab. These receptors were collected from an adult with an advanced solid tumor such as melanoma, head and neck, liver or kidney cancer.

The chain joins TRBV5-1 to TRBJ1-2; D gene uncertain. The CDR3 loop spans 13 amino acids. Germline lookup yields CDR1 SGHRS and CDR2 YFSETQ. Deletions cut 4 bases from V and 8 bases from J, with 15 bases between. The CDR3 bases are TGCGCCAGCAGCGATGCACCACCGGGAGGCTACACCTTC. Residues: CASSDAPPGGYTF.

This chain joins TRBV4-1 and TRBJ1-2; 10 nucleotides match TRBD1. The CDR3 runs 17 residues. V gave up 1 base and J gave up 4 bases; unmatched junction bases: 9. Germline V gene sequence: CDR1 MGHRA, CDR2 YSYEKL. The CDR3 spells CASSQGDRGPWGYGYTF. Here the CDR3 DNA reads TGCGCCAGCAGCCAAGGGGACAGGGGCCCCTGGGGCTATGGCTACACCTTC.

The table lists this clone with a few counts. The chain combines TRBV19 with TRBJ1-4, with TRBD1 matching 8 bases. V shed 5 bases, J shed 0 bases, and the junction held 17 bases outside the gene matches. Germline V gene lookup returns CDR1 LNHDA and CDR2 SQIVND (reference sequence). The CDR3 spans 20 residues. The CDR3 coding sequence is TGTGCCAGTAGTCCGACCCGCAGGGGGCAGAGGGTGGCAACTAATGAAAAACTGTTTTTT. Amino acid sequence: CASSPTRRGQRVATNEKLFF.

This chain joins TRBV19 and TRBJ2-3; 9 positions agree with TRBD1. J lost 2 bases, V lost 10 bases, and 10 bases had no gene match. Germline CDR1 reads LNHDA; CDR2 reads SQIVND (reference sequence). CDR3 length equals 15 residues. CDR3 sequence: CATLHRGLPTDTQYF. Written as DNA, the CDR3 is TGTGCCACCCTTCACAGGGGGCTCCCCACAGATACGCAGTATTTT.

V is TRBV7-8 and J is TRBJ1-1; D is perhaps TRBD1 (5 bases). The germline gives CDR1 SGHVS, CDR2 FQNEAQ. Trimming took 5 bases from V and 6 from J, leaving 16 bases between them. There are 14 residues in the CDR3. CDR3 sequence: CASSPREGSPEAFF. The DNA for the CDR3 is TGTGCCAGCAGCCCCCGGGAGGGGAGTCCTGAAGCTTTCTTT.

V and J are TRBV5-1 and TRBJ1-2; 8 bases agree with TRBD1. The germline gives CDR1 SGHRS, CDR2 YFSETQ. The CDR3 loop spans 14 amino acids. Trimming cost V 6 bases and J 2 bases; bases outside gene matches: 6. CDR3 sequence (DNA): TGCGCCAGCAACGTGGACAGGGCGAACTATGGCTACACCTTC. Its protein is CASNVDRANYGYTF.

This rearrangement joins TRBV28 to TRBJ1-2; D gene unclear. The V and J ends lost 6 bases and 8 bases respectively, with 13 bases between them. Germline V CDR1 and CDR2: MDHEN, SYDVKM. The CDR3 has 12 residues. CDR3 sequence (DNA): TGTGCCAGCAGCGTTATACCCCGGGGCTACACCTTC. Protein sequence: CASSVIPRGYTF.

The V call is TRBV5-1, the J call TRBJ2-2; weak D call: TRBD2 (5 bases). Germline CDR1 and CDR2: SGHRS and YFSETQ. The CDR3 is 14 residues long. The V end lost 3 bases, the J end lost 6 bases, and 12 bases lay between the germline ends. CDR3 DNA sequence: TGCGCCAGCAGCTGGGCGGGTATCGCCGGGGAGCTGTTTTTT. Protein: CASSWAGIAGELFF.